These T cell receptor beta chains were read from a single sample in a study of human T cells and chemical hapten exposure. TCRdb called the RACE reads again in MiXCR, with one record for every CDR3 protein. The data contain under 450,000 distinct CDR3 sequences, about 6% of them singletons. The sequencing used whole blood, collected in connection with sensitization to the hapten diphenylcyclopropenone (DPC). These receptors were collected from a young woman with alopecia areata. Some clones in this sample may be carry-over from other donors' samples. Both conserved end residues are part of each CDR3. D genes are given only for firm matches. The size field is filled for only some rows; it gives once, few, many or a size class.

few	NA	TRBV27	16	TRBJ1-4	CASSLSVGEVNEKLFF	TGTGCCAGCAGTTTATCAGTAGGAGAGGTTAATGAAAAACTGTTTTTT
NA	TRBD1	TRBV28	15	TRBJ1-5	CASSWTGEGNQPQHF	TGTGCCAGCAGTTGGACAGGGGAAGGCAATCAGCCCCAGCATTTT
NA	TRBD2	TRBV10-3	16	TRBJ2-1	CAISLQTSGGYNEQFF	TGTGCCATCAGCCTTCAGACTAGCGGGGGCTACAATGAGCAGTTCTTC
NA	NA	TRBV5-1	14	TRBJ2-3	CASSQDRFTDTQYF	TGCGCCAGCAGCCAGGACAGATTCACAGATACGCAGTATTTT
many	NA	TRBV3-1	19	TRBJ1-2	CASSQGVAEADPINYGYTF	TGTGCCAGCAGCCAAGGCGTTGCGGAGGCCGACCCTATAAACTATGGCTACACCTTC
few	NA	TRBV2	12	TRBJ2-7	CASRVVAYEQYF	TGTGCCAGCAGAGTGGTCGCCTACGAGCAGTACTTC
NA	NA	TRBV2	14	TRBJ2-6	CATQPAAGANVLTF	TGTGCCACCCAACCGGCGGCTGGGGCCAACGTCCTGACTTTC
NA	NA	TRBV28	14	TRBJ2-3	CASSFPGQKDTQYF	TGTGCCAGCAGTTTCCCTGGACAAAAAGATACGCAGTATTTT
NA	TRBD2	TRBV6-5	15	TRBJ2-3	CASSYALAGADTQYF	TGTGCCAGCAGTTACGCCCTAGCGGGGGCTGATACGCAGTATTTT
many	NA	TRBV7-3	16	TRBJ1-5	CASSPWTGGGNQPQHF	TGTGCCAGCAGCCCCTGGACGGGGGGAGGAAATCAGCCCCAGCATTTT
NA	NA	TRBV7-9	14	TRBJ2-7	CASSLPGVPYEQYF	TGTGCCAGCAGCTTACCGGGGGTTCCCTACGAGCAGTACTTC
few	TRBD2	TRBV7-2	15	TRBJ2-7	CASSPQGGGPYEQYF	TGTGCCAGCAGCCCCCAGGGCGGGGGACCCTACGAGCAGTACTTC
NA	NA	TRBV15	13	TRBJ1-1	CATSSLTNTEAFF	TGTGCCACCAGCAGTCTGACGAACACTGAAGCTTTCTTT
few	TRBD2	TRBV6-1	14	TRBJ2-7	CASSTSGEFYEQYF	TGTGCCAGCAGCACTAGCGGGGAATTCTACGAGCAGTACTTC
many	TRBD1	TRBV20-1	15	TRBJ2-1	CSAREFETGSHEQFF	TGCAGTGCTAGAGAGTTCGAGACAGGGAGTCATGAGCAGTTCTTC
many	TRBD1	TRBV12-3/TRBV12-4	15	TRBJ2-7	CASSLLSGQGHEQYF	TGTGCCAGCAGTTTACTTTCGGGACAGGGCCACGAGCAGTACTTC
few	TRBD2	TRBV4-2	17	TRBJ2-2	CASSPQAIAGITGELFF	TGTGCCAGCAGCCCTCAGGCGATAGCGGGGATCACCGGGGAGCTGTTTTTT
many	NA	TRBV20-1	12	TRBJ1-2	CSAHVVPYGYTF	TGCAGTGCCCATGTTGTCCCCTATGGCTACACCTTC
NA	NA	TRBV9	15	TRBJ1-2	CASSLSGAGEGGYTF	TGTGCCAGCAGCCTAAGTGGGGCAGGGGAAGGCGGCTACACCTTC
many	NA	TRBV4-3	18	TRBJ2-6	CASSQGVQLVSGANVLTF	TGCGCCAGCAGCCAAGGAGTACAGCTCGTCTCTGGGGCCAACGTCCTGACTTTC
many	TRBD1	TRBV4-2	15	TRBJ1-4	CASSQGTGEFEKLFF	TGTGCCAGCAGCCAGGGGACAGGGGAGTTTGAGAAACTGTTTTTT
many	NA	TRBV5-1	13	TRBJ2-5	CASSFNLQETQYF	TGCGCCAGCAGCTTCAATCTCCAAGAGACCCAGTACTTC
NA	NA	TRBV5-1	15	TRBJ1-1	CASSLDYPGPTEAFF	TGCGCCAGCAGCTTGGACTACCCTGGTCCCACTGAAGCTTTCTTT
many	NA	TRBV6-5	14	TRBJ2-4	CASSSQGAKNIQYF	TGTGCCAGCAGTTCCCAAGGAGCCAAAAACATTCAGTACTTC
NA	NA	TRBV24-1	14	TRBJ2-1	CATSDLSWHNEQFF	TGTGCCACCAGTGATTTGTCCTGGCACAATGAGCAGTTCTTC
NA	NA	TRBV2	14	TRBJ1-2	CASSGVRGSGGYTF	TGTGCCAGCAGTGGTGTCAGGGGATCCGGTGGCTACACCTTC
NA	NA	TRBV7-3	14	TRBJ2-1	CASSPGGGGSWQFF	TGTGCCAGCAGCCCCGGGGGAGGGGGCAGTTGGCAGTTCTTC
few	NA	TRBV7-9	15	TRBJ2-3	CASTERGVSTDTQYF	TGTGCCAGCACCGAAAGGGGGGTTAGCACAGATACGCAGTATTTT
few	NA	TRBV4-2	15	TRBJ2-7	CASSLETGASYEQYF	TGTGCCAGCAGCCTAGAGACGGGGGCCTCCTACGAGCAGTACTTC
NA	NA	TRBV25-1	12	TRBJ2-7	CASGLGTGEQYF	TGTGCCAGCGGGCTAGGGACTGGGGAGCAGTACTTC
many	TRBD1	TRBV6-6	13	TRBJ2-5	CASSRQGEETQYF	TGTGCCAGCAGTCGACAGGGTGAAGAGACCCAGTACTTC
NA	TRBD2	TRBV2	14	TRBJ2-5	CASPGGFDQETQYF	TGTGCCAGCCCGGGGGGGTTCGACCAAGAGACCCAGTACTTC
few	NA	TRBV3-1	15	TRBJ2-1	CASSQDHGGGAEQFF	TGTGCCAGCAGCCAAGATCACGGCGGGGGCGCCGAGCAGTTCTTC
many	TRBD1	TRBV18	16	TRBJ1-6	CASSPPVGTDNSPLHF	TGTGCCAGCTCACCACCGGTCGGGACAGATAATTCACCCCTCCACTTT
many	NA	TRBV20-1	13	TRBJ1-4	CSARDWTNEKLFF	TGCAGTGCTAGAGATTGGACTAATGAAAAACTGTTTTTT
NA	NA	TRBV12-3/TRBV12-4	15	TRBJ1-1	CACSSPTEGDTEAFF	TGTGCCTGCAGTTCCCCTACGGAAGGGGACACTGAAGCTTTCTTT
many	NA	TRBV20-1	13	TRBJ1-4	CSAIGYQNEKLFF	TGCAGTGCTATAGGGTATCAAAATGAAAAACTGTTTTTT
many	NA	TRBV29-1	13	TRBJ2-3	CSVLGSSTDTQYF	TGCAGCGTGCTTGGCAGTTCCACAGATACGCAGTATTTT
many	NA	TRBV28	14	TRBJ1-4	CASSPPFGGEKLFF	TGTGCCAGCAGCCCCCCCTTCGGCGGGGAAAAACTGTTTTTT
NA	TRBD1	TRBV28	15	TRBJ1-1	CASSLWTGRGTEAFF	TGTGCCAGCAGTCTCTGGACAGGGCGGGGCACTGAAGCTTTCTTT
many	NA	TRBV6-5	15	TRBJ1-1	CASTDGGLENTEAFF	TGTGCCAGCACCGACGGGGGGCTAGAGAACACTGAAGCTTTCTTT